Listed below are T cell receptor beta chains from one sample, sequenced in a study of cytomegalovirus exposure and HLA in healthy donors. The method was immunoSEQ multiplex PCR; TCRdb's version includes in-frame clones alone and lacks a portion of them. The table lists 100,000 to 150,000 clones, around 72% of them singletons. Sequencing was performed on PBMCs. The source of these receptors is a man aged 25-40 years in good health and CMV-seronegative. Each CDR3 is given with its conserved first and last residue. The D gene is left open where the match is weak. Clone size, where shown, is once, few, many, or a class for clones that have expanded.

d_call	clone_size	v_call	j_call	cdr3_nt	cdr3_aa
-	few	TRBV28	TRBJ1-1	TGTGCCAGCAGTACGGGGGGATCGAATGATAGGAACACTGAAGCTTTCTTT	CASSTGGSNDRNTEAFF
TRBD1	-	TRBV5-6	TRBJ1-2	TGTGCCAGCAGCTCCGACAGGGAGAACTATGGCTACACCTTC	CASSSDRENYGYTF
-	-	TRBV4-3	TRBJ2-5	TGCGCCAGCAGCCAAGAATTCGGACAGCGGGAGACCCAGTACTTC	CASSQEFGQRETQYF
-	-	TRBV27	TRBJ1-1	TGTGCCAGCTTCCCTCTACAGGGAAACACTGAAGCTTTCTTT	CASFPLQGNTEAFF
TRBD1	-	TRBV28	TRBJ1-3	TGTGCCAGTACCCTGACAGGGATAAGTAACACCATATATTTT	CASTLTGISNTIYF
-	-	TRBV5-1	TRBJ1-3	TGCGCCAGCAGCGTTGGCCAACCTAGCTCTGGAAACACCATATATTTT	CASSVGQPSSGNTIYF
TRBD1	-	TRBV10-3	TRBJ2-7	TGTGCCATCAGGGGACCGACAGGGGGGGCTTACGAGCAGTACTTC	CAIRGPTGGAYEQYF
TRBD1	-	TRBV10-3	TRBJ1-1	TGTGCCATCAGTGAGCAGGACAGGGCGAGCACTGAAGCTTTCTTT	CAISEQDRASTEAFF
TRBD2	-	TRBV4-2	TRBJ2-1	TGTGCCAGCAGCCAAGATACTAGCGGGGGGGCCTTGGTTAATGAGCAGTTCTTC	CASSQDTSGGALVNEQFF
TRBD2	-	TRBV5-4	TRBJ2-3	TGTGCCAGCAGCTTGGGCGGGGGTGGAGATACGCAGTATTTT	CASSLGGGGDTQYF
TRBD1	few	TRBV4-1	TRBJ1-3	TGCGCCAGCAGCCAACCACTGGACAGGGACGGAAACACCATATATTTT	CASSQPLDRDGNTIYF
-	-	TRBV7-2	TRBJ2-3	TGTGCCAGCAGCTTATTTTCGGGGAGGAGCACAGATACGCAGTATTTT	CASSLFSGRSTDTQYF
-	-	TRBV7-8	TRBJ2-7	TGTGCCAGCAGCAAGGGGCAGGCATACGAGCAGTACTTC	CASSKGQAYEQYF
TRBD1	-	TRBV5-1	TRBJ1-1	TGCGCCAGCAGCTTTAGGGGGCAAACTGAAGCTTTCTTT	CASSFRGQTEAFF
-	-	TRBV5-1	TRBJ2-1	TGCGCCAGCAGCCCCAGTTGGGGGCGCAAGGATGAGCAGTTCTTC	CASSPSWGRKDEQFF
TRBD2	-	TRBV4-3	TRBJ2-7	TGCGCCAGCAGCCAAGATGTTGGCCTAGCGGGGGTAGTCTACGAGCAGTACTTC	CASSQDVGLAGVVYEQYF
TRBD1	-	TRBV27	TRBJ1-6	TGTGCCAGCAGCCTCCGACAGGGATCCTATAATTCACCCCTCCACTTT	CASSLRQGSYNSPLHF
-	-	TRBV4-3	TRBJ2-7	TGCGCCAGCAGCCTCAGGGATGGGGCAAATTACGAGCAGTACTTC	CASSLRDGANYEQYF
TRBD2	-	TRBV9	TRBJ2-3	TGTGCCAGCAGCACGACTAGCGGGGGCACAGATACGCAGTATTTT	CASSTTSGGTDTQYF
TRBD1	few	TRBV19	TRBJ1-2	TGTGCCAGTAGTGAGACAGGGGGCTATGGCTACACCTTC	CASSETGGYGYTF
-	-	TRBV5-1	TRBJ1-1	TGCGCCAGCAGCTTGGAACTACGCGCTGAAGCTTTCTTT	CASSLELRAEAFF
TRBD2	-	TRBV9	TRBJ2-3	TGTGCCAGCAGCGTTGCGGGGGTTGGAGATACGCAGTATTTT	CASSVAGVGDTQYF
-	-	TRBV19	TRBJ1-2	TGTGCCAGTACTCCCAATCGCGGCAGCCCTAACTATGGCTACACCTTC	CASTPNRGSPNYGYTF
TRBD1	-	TRBV5-4	TRBJ1-2	TGTGCCAGCAGCTACGGGGACAGTCAATTTCTTGGCTACACCTTC	CASSYGDSQFLGYTF
-	-	TRBV21-1	TRBJ1-1	TGTGCCAGCTTTAAAGCTTTCTTT	CASFKAFF
-	few	TRBV5-1	TRBJ1-6	TGCGCCAGCAGCTTGGGCGCGGTATGGGATAATTCACCCCTCCACTTT	CASSLGAVWDNSPLHF
TRBD2	few	TRBV13	TRBJ2-7	TGTGCCAGCAGCTCTAGCGGGGGGGCCTACGAGCAGTACTTC	CASSSSGGAYEQYF
TRBD1	-	TRBV2	TRBJ2-7	TGTGCCAGCAGAGAACCGGGACAGGGGTTCTACGAGCAGTACTTC	CASREPGQGFYEQYF
TRBD1	few	TRBV19	TRBJ1-3	TGTGCCAGTAGGAAAAGACAGGGGAGCACCTCTGGAAACACCATATATTTT	CASRKRQGSTSGNTIYF
TRBD1	-	TRBV19	TRBJ1-1	TGTGCCAGTAGTAAGGGGACAGGGGCAGTCACTGAAGCTTTCTTT	CASSKGTGAVTEAFF
-	-	TRBV21-1	TRBJ2-7	TGTGCCAGCAGCATCGACCGGGACAGGGGGTACGAGCAGTACTTC	CASSIDRDRGYEQYF
-	-	TRBV5-4	TRBJ2-1	TGTGCCAGCAGCTCACGCGGAAGGGGGTACAATGAGCAGTTCTTC	CASSSRGRGYNEQFF
-	-	TRBV5-4	TRBJ2-3	TGTGCCAGCAGCCTACCCCCTAATACGCAGTATTTT	CASSLPPNTQYF
TRBD2	-	TRBV27	TRBJ2-3	TGCGCCACCGGTAGCGGGGGTTCCACAGATACGCAGTATTTT	CATGSGGSTDTQYF
TRBD2	few	TRBV11-2	TRBJ2-7	TGTGCCAGCAGCTTTTGGCCCGGGACTAGGGTCTTC	CASSFWPGTRVF
-	-	TRBV10-3	TRBJ2-7	TGTGCCATCAGTGAATCGGGGATGGCCTACGAGCAGTACTTC	CAISESGMAYEQYF
TRBD1	once	TRBV18	TRBJ1-2	TGTGCCAGCTCACCACCCTTGGACAGGCTACCTAAGAACTATGGCTACACCTTC	CASSPPLDRLPKNYGYTF
-	-	TRBV18	TRBJ2-7	TGTGCCAGCTCACCGACCGGGAGTCGCGAGCAGTACTTC	CASSPTGSREQYF
TRBD1	few	TRBV14	TRBJ1-4	TGTGCCAGCAGGGGGACAGGACATGAAAAACTGTTTTTT	CASRGTGHEKLFF
TRBD2	-	TRBV7-3	TRBJ2-1	TGTGCCAGCAGCTCACTAGCGGGGGGCGTCGATGAGCAGTTCTTC	CASSSLAGGVDEQFF
TRBD1	few	TRBV18	TRBJ2-3	TGTGCCAGCTCACCCTACAACCGACAGGGGGCGCAGTATTTT	CASSPYNRQGAQYF
TRBD2	-	TRBV7-7	TRBJ2-5	TGTGCCAGCAGCGACAGACCTAGCGGGGAAGAGACCCAGTACTTC	CASSDRPSGEETQYF
TRBD1	-	TRBV5-4	TRBJ2-3	TGTGCCAGCAGGCGACAGGGGATGACAGATACGCAGTATTTT	CASRRQGMTDTQYF